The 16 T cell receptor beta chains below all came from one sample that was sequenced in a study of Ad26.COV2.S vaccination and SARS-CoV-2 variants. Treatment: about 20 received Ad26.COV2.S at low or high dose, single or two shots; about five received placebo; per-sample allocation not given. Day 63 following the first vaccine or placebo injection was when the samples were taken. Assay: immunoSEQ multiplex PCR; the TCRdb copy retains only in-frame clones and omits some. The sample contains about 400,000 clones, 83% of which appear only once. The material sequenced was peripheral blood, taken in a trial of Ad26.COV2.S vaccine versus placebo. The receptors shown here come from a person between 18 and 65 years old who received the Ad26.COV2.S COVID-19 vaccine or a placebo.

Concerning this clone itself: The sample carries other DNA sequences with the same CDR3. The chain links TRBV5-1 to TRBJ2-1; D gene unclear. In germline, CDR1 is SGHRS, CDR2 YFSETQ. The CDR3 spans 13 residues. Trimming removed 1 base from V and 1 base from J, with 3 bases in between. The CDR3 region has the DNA TGCGCCAGCAGCTTGCGGTCCTACAATGAGCAGTTCTTC. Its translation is CASSLRSYNEQFF.

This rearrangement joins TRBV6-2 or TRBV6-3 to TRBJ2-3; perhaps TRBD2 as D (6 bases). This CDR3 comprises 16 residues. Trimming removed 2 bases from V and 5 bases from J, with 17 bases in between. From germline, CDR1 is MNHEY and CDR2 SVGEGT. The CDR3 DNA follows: TGTGCCAGCAGTTACCGACCTCAGCGGAGGGGAGATACGCAGTATTTT. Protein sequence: CASSYRPQRRGDTQYF.

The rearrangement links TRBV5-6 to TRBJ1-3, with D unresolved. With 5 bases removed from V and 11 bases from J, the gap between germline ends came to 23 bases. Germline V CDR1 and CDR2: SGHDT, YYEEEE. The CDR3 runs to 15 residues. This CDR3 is CASSFRETHISPIYF. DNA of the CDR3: TGTGCCAGCAGTTTTCGTGAGACCCACATTAGTCCCATATATTTT.

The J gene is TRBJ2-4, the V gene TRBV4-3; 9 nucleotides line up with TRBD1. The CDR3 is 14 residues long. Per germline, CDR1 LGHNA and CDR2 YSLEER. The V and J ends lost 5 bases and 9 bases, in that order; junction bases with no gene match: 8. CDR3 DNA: TGCGCCAGCAGCACCCGGACAGGGGAGGGCATTCAGTACTTC. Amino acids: CASSTRTGEGIQYF.

Here the CDR3 reads CASSLELNTEAFF. Here the CDR3 DNA reads TGTGCCAGCAGCTTAGAATTGAACACTGAAGCTTTCTTT. The rearrangement uses TRBV11-3 and TRBJ1-1; no firm D call. V dropped 0 bases and J dropped 0 bases, with 2 bases sitting between them. This CDR3 contains 13 residues. Germline V gene lookup returns CDR1 SGHNT and CDR2 YENEEA.

DNA of the CDR3: TGTGCCAGTACTTTTGGAAGAGGCACCGGGGAGCTGTTTTTT. Its protein product is CASTFGRGTGELFF. V gene TRBV19 combines with J gene TRBJ2-2; D unresolved. Trimming took off 7 bases at V and 4 bases at J, with 13 bases between the two ends. Per germline, CDR1 LNHDA and CDR2 SQIVND (reference sequence). The CDR3 extends over 14 amino acids.

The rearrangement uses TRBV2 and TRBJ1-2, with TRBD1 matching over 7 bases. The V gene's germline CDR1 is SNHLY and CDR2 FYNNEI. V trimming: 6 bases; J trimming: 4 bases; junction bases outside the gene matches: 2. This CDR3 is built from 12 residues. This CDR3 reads CASSRDSYGYTF. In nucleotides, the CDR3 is TGTGCCAGCAGCAGGGACAGCTATGGCTACACCTTC.

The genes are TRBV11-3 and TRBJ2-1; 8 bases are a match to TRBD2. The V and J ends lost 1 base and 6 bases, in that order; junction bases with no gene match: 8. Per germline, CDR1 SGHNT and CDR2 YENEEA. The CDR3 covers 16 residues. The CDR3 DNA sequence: TGTGCCAGCAGCTTAGGGGGTAGCGGGGTTTCCAATGAGCAGTTCTTC. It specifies CASSLGGSGVSNEQFF.

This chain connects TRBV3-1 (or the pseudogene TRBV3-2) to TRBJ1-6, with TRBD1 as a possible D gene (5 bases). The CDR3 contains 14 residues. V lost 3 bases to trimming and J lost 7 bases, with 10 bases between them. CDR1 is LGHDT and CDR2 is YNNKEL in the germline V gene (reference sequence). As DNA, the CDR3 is TGTGCCAGCAGCCACGACAGACAGAATTCACCCCTCCACTTT. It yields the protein CASSHDRQNSPLHF.

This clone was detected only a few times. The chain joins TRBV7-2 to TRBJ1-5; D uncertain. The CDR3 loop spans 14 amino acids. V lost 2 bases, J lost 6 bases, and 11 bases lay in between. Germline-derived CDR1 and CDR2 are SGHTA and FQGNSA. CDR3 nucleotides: TGTGCCAGCAGCTTACATCTGGGATTTCAGCCCCAGCATTTT. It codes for CASSLHLGFQPQHF.

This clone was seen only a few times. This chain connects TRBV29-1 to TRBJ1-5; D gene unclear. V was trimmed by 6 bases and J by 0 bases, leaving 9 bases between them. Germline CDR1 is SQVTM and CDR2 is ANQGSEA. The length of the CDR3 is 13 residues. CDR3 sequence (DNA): TGCAGCGTAGGAACAAATAGCAATCAGCCCCAGCATTTT. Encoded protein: CSVGTNSNQPQHF.

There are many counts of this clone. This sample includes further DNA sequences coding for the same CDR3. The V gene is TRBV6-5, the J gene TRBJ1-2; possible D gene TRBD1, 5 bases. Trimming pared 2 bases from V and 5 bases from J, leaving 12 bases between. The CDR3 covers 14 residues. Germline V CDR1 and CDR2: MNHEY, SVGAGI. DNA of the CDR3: TGTGCCAGCAGTTACGGAGAGGGGAAATATGGCTACACCTTC. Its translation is CASSYGEGKYGYTF.

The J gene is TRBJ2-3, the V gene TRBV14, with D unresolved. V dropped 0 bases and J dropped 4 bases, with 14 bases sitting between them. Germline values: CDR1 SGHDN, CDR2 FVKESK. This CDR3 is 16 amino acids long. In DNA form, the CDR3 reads TGTGCCAGCAGCCAAGATAGGGCCGCTTTCTCAGATACGCAGTATTTT. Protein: CASSQDRAAFSDTQYF.

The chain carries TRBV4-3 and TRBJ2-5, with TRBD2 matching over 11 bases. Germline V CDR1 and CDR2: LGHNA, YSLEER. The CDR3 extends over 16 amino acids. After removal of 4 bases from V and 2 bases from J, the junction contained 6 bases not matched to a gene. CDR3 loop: CASSPYRLAGQETQYF. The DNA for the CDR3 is TGCGCCAGCAGCCCCTACCGACTAGCGGGGCAAGAGACCCAGTACTTC.

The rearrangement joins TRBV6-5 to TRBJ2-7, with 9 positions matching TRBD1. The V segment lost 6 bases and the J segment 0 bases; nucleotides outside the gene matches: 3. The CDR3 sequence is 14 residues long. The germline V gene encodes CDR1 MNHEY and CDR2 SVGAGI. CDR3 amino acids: CASSRTGASYEQYF. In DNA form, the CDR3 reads TGTGCCAGCAGCAGGACAGGGGCCTCCTACGAGCAGTACTTC.

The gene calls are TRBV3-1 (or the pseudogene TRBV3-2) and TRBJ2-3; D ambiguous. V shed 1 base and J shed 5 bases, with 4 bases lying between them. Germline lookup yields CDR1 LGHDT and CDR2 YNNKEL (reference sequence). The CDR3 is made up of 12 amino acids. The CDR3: CASSQVGDTQYF. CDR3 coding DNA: TGTGCCAGCAGCCAAGTCGGAGATACGCAGTATTTT.